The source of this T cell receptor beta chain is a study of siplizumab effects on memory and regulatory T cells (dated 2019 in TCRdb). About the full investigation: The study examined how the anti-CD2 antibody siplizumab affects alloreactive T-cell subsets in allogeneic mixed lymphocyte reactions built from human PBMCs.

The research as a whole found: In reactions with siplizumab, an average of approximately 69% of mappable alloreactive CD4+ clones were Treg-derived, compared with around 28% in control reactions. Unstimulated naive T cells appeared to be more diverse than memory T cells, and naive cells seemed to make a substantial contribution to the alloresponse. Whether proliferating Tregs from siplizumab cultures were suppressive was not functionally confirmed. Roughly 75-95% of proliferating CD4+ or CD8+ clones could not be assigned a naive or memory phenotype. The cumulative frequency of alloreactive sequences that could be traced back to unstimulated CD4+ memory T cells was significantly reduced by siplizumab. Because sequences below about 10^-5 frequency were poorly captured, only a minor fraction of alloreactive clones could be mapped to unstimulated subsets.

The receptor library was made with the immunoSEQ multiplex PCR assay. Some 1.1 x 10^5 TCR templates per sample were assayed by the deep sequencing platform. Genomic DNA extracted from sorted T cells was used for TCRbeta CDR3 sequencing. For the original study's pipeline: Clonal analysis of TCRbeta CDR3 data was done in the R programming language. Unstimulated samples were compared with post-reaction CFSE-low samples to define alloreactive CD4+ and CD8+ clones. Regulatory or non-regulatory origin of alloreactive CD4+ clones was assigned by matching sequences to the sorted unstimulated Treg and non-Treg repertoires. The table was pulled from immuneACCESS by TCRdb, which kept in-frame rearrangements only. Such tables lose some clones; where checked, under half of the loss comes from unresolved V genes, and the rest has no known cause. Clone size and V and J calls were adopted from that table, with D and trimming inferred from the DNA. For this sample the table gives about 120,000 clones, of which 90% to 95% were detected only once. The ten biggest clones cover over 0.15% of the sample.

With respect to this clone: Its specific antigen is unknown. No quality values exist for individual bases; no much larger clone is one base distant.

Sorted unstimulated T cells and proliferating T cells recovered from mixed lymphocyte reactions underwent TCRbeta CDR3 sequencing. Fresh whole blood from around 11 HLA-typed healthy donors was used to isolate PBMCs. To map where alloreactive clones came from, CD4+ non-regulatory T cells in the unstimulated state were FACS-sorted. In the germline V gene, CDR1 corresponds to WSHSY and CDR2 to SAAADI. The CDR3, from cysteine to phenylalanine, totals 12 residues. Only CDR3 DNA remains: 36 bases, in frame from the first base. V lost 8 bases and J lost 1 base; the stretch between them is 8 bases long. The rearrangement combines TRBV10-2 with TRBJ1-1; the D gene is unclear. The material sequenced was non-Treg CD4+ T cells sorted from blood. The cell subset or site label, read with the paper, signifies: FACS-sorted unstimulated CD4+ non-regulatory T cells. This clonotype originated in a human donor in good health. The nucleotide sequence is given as TGCGCCAGCGGCGGACGGAACACTGAAGCTTTCTTT. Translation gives CASGGRNTEAFF.